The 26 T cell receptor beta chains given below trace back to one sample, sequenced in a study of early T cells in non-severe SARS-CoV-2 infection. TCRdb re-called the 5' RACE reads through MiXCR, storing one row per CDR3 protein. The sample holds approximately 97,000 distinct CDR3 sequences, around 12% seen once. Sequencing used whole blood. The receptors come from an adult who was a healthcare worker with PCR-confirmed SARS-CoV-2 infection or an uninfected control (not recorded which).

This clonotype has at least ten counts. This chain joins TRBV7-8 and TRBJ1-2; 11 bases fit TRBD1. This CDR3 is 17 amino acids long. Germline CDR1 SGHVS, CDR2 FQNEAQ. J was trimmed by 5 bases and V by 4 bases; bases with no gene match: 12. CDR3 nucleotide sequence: TGTGCCAGCAGCTATCCGGGACAGGGGGGAATGGGGTATGGCTACACCTTC. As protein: CASSYPGQGGMGYGYTF.

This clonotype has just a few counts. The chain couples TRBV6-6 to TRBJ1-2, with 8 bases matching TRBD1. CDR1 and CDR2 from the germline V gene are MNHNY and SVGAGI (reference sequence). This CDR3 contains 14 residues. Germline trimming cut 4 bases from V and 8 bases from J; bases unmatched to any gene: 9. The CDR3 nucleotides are TGTGCCAGCAGTTCCATCTCCGGGACAGGAGGCTACACCTTC. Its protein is CASSSISGTGGYTF.

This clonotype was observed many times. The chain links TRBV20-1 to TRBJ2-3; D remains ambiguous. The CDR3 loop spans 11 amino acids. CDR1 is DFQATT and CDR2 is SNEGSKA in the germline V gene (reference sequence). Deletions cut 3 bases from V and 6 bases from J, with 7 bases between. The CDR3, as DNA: TGCAGTGCTAGTACCCCGGATACGCAGTATTTT. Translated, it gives CSASTPDTQYF.

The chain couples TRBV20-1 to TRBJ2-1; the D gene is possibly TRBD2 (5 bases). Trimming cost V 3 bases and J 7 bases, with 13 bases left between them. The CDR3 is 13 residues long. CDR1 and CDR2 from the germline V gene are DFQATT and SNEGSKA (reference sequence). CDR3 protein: CSARGSGLNEQFF. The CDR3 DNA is TGCAGTGCTAGGGGGAGTGGATTGAATGAGCAGTTCTTC.

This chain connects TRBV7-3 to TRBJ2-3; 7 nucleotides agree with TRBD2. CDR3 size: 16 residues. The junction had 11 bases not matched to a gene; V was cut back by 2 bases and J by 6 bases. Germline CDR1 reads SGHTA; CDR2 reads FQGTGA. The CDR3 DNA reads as TGTGCCAGCAGCTTAGGAGCGGGGCAGTCCGTCGATACGCAGTATTTT. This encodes CASSLGAGQSVDTQYF.

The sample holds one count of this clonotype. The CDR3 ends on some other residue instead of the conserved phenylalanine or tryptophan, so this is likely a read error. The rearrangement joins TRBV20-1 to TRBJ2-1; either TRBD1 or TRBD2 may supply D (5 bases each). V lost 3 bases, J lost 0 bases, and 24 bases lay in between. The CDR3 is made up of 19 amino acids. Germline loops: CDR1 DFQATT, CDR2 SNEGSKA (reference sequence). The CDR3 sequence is CSARGVRTDRLSSYNEQFS. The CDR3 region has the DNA TGCAGTGCTAGGGGGGTGAGAACGGATCGTCTCAGCTCCTACAATGAGCAGTTCTCC.

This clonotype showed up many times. The CDR3 reads CASSLGWGRNEQFF. The CDR3 nucleotides read TGCGCCAGCAGCTTGGGATGGGGACGCAATGAGCAGTTCTTC. The chain carries TRBV5-1 and TRBJ2-1; D is tentatively TRBD1 or TRBD2 (5 bases each). The V and J ends lost 0 bases and 6 bases respectively, with 10 bases between them. The CDR3 loop spans 14 amino acids. Germline V gene data show CDR1 as SGHRS and CDR2 as YFSETQ.

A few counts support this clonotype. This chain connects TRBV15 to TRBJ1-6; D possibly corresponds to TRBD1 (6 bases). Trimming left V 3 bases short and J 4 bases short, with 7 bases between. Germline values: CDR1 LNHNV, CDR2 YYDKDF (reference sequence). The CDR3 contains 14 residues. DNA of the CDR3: TGTGCCACCAGCAGTCAGGGGTATAATTCACCCCTCCACTTT. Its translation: CATSSQGYNSPLHF.

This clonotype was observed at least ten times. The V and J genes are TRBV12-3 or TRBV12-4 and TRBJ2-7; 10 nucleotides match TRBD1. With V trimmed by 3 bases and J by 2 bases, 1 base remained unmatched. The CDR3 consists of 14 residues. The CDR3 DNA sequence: TGTGCCAGCAGTTTGGGGACAGGGGCCTACGAGCAGTACTTC. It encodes CASSLGTGAYEQYF.

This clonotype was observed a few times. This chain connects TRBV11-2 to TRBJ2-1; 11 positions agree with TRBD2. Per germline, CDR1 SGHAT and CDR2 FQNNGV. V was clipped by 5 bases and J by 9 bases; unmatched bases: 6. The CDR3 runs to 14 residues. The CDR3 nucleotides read TGTGCCAGCAGCCTAAGAACTAGCGGGGGTGAGCAGTTCTTC. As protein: CASSLRTSGGEQFF.

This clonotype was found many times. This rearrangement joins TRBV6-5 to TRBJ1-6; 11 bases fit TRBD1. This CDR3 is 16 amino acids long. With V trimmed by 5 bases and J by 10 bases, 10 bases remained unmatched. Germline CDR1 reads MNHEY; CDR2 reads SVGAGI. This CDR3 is CASSLKPGTGGSPLHF. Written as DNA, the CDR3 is TGTGCCAGCAGTCTGAAGCCAGGGACAGGGGGGTCACCCCTCCACTTT.

The CDR3 loop reads CASSELAGGPNEQFF. The CDR3 bases are TGTGCCAGCAGCGAGCTAGCGGGAGGGCCGAATGAGCAGTTCTTC. The gene calls are TRBV9 and TRBJ2-1; 12 bases match TRBD2. The ends lost 3 bases at V and 7 bases at J; junction bases unmatched: 5. There are 15 residues in the CDR3. Per germline, CDR1 SGDLS and CDR2 YYNGEE.

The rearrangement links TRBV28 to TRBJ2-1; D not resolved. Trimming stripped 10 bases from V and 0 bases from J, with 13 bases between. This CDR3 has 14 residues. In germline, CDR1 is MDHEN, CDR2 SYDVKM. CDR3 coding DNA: TGTGCCACATCAAAGGGTCTCTCCTACAATGAGCAGTTCTTC. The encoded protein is CATSKGLSYNEQFF.

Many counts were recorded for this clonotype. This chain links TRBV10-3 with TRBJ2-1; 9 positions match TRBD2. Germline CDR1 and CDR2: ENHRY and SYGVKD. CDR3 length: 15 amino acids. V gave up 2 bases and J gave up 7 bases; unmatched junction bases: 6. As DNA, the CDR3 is TGTGCCATCAGTGAGATGGCTAGCGGGACAAATGAGCAGTTCTTC. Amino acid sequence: CAISEMASGTNEQFF.

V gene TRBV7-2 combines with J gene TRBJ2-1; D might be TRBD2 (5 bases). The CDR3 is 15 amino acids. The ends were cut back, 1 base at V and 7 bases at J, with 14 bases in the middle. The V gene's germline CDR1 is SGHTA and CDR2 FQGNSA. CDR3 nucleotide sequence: TGTGCCAGCAGCTTAGTAGGAGGAGGAGAAAATGAGCAGTTCTTC. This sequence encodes CASSLVGGGENEQFF.

The CDR3 region has the DNA TGCAGCGTTTGTCGAGCGCTGACTAATGAGCAGTTCTTC. Its translation is CSVCRALTNEQFF. J is TRBJ2-1 and V is TRBV29-1; no firm D call. Trimming took 5 bases from V and 7 from J, leaving 15 bases between them. Germline assignment: CDR1 SQVTM and CDR2 ANQGSEA. The CDR3 has 13 amino acids.

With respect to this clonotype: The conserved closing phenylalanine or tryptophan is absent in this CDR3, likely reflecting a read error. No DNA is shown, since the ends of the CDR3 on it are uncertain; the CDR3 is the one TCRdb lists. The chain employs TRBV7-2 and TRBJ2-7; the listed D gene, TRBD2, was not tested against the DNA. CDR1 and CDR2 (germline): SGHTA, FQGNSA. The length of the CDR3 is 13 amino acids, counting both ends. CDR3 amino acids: CASSLTSGSLPVL.

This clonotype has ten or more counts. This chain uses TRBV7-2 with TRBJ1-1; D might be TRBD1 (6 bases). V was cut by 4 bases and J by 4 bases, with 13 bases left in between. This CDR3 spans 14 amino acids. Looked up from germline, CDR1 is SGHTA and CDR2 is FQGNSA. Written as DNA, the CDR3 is TGTGCCAGCAGCTCCCAGGGGAGGGGCACTGAAGCTTTCTTT. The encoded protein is CASSSQGRGTEAFF.

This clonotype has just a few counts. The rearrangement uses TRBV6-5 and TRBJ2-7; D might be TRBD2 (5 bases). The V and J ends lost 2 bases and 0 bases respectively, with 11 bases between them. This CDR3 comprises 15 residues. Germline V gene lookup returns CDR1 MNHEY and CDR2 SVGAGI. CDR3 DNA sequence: TGTGCCAGCAGTTACGGACTCGAAGACTCCTACGAGCAGTACTTC. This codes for CASSYGLEDSYEQYF.

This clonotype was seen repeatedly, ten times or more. CDR3 region: CASSFFIGGEGYTF. The DNA of the CDR3 is TGTGCCAGCAGCTTTTTTATCGGGGGCGAGGGCTACACCTTC. The V call is TRBV5-4, the J call TRBJ1-2, with D possibly matching TRBD1 (6 bases). CDR3 size: 14 residues. From germline, CDR1 is SGHNT and CDR2 YYREEE (reference sequence). V gave up 2 bases and J gave up 8 bases, with 16 bases separating them.

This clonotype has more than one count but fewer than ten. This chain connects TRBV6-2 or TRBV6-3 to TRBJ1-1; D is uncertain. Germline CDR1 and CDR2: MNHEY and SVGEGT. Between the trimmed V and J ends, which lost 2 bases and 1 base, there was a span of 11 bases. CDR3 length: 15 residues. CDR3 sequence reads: CASSYRMRPNTEAFF. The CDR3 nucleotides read TGTGCCAGCAGTTACCGGATGCGCCCGAACACTGAAGCTTTCTTT.

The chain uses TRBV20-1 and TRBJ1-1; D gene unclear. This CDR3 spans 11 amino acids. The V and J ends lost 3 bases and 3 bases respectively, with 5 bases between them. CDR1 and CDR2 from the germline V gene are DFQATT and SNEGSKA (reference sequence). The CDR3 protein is CSARGYTEAFF. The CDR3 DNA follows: TGCAGTGCTAGGGGTTACACTGAAGCTTTCTTT.

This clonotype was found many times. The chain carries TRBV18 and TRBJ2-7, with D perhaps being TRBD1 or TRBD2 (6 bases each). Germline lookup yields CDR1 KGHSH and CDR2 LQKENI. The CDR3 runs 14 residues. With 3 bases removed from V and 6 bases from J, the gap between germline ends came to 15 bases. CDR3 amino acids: CASSPSGGAFEQYF. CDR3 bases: TGTGCCAGCTCACCTTCCGGGGGCGCGTTCGAGCAGTACTTC.

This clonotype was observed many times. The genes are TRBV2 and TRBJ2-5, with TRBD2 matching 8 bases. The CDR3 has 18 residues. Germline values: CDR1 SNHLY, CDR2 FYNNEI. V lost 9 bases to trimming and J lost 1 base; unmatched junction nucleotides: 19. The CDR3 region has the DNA TGTGCCAGGGCACGGGGCCGGGAGGGCCCAGCAAGCCAAGAGACCCAGTACTTC. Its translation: CARARGREGPASQETQYF.

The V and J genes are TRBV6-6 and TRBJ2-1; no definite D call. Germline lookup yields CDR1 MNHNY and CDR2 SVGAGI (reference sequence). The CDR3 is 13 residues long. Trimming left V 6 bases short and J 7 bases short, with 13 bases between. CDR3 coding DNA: TGTGCCAGCAGATACGTCGAACAAAATGAGCAGTTCTTC. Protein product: CASRYVEQNEQFF.

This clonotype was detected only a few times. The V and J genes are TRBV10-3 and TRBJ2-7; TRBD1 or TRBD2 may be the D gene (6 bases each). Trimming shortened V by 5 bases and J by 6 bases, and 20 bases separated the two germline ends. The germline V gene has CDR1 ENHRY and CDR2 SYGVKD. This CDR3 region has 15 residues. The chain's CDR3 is CAISPALGGAGEQYF. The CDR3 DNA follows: TGTGCCATCAGTCCGGCTCTAGGGGGAGCGGGCGAGCAGTACTTC.